These 26 T cell receptor beta chains were sequenced from one sample in a study of human T cells and chemical hapten exposure. TCRdb re-analysed the RACE reads in MiXCR, keeping a single row per CDR3 protein. The sample lists 96,000 or so distinct CDR3 sequences; about a tenth were seen once. Time point described: patch test 2, 6 weeks after DPC sensitization. The treatment is: therapeutic diphenylcyclopropenone sensitization with weekly scalp DPC. The input for sequencing was whole blood, taken in connection with sensitization to the hapten diphenylcyclopropenone (DPC). The source is a woman aged 35 to 49 with alopecia areata. Some clones in this sample may be carry-over from other donors' samples.

Many counts were recorded for this clonotype. The V gene is TRBV13, the J gene TRBJ2-7, with D possibly being TRBD2 (6 bases). The CDR3 consists of 14 residues. Per the germline V gene, CDR1 is PRHDT and CDR2 is FYEKMQ (reference sequence). The germline V and J ends were trimmed by 5 bases and 5 bases, with 16 bases remaining between them. In DNA form, the CDR3 reads TGTGCCAGCAGCCCGGGACGGAGGAGGGACGAGCAGTACTTC. Translated, it gives CASSPGRRRDEQYF. The whole variable domain, remainder taken from reference TRBV13 and TRBJ2-7, is AAGVIQSPRHLIKEKRETATLKCYPIPRHDTVYWYQQGPGQDPQFLISFYEKMQSDKGSIPDRFSAQQFSDYHSELNMSSLELGDSALYFCASSPGRRRDEQYFGPGTRLTVT.

This clonotype was detected only a few times. This sequence joins TRBV28 and TRBJ2-7; unclear D gene. V was trimmed by 2 bases and J by 2 bases, leaving 7 bases between them. CDR1 MDHEN and CDR2 SYDVKM come from the germline V gene. The CDR3 has 13 residues. The CDR3 loop is CASSLRITYEQYF. The CDR3 nucleotides read TGTGCCAGCAGTTTAAGGATTACCTACGAGCAGTACTTC.

This clonotype has at least ten counts. The chain employs TRBV6-5 and TRBJ2-3, with D unclear. Germline CDR1 is MNHEY and CDR2 is SVGAGI. Trimming took off 5 bases at V and 4 bases at J, with 13 bases between the two ends. This CDR3 comprises 14 residues. The CDR3 nucleotides read TGTGCCAGCAGTGCCCGGGTCCGCCCAGATACGCAGTATTTT. It yields the protein CASSARVRPDTQYF.

The chain has TRBV7-9 and TRBJ2-1, with D possibly matching TRBD1 (6 bases). The CDR3 sequence is 13 residues long. Trimming shortened V by 5 bases and J by 9 bases, and 14 bases separated the two germline ends. Germline V gene data show CDR1 as SEHNR and CDR2 as FQNEAQ (reference sequence). For the CDR3, the DNA is TGTGCCAGCAGCGAAACAGGGTTAGGTGAGCAGTTCTTC. Amino acid sequence: CASSETGLGEQFF.

The V and J genes are TRBV5-8 and TRBJ2-1; D gene uncertain. There are 15 residues in the CDR3. The ends were cut back, 0 bases at V and 4 bases at J, with 11 bases in the middle. The germline V gene encodes CDR1 SGHTS and CDR2 YDEGEE. CDR3 sequence: CASSLGRLTYNEQFF. The CDR3, as DNA: TGTGCCAGCAGCTTGGGACGGCTGACTTACAATGAGCAGTTCTTC.

This clonotype has at least ten counts. The chain links TRBV19 to TRBJ2-7; D may be TRBD1 (5 bases). Germline CDR1 and CDR2: LNHDA and SQIVND (reference sequence). Deletions cut 10 bases from V and 1 base from J, with 20 bases between. This CDR3 is built from 15 residues. The CDR3 here is CATTWAGKGSYEQYF. CDR3 DNA: TGTGCCACAACCTGGGCAGGGAAAGGGTCCTACGAGCAGTACTTC.

The genes are TRBV9 and TRBJ2-3, with 9 bases aligning to TRBD1. Germline V gives CDR1 SGDLS, CDR2 YYNGEE. Unmatched junction bases numbered 3, after V lost 3 bases and J lost 1 base. The CDR3 is 15 residues long. CDR3 amino acids: CASSATGGGTDTQYF. CDR3 sequence (DNA): TGTGCCAGCAGCGCGACAGGGGGTGGCACAGATACGCAGTATTTT.

The J gene is TRBJ1-6, the V gene TRBV12-3 or TRBV12-4; D might be TRBD1 (5 bases). This CDR3 has 13 residues. Trimming cost V 1 base and J 10 bases, with 8 bases left between them. This CDR3 reads CASSLGGESPLHF. CDR3 nucleotides: TGTGCCAGCAGTTTAGGGGGGGAATCACCCCTCCACTTT.

This clonotype was detected a few times. The chain recombines TRBV19 with TRBJ2-3, with TRBD2 identical over 10 bases. V was clipped by 5 bases and J by 2 bases; unmatched bases: 13. The CDR3 runs 18 residues. Germline values: CDR1 LNHDA, CDR2 SQIVND (reference sequence). The CDR3 sequence is CASSSRRGLASLTDTQYF. CDR3 nucleotide sequence: TGTGCCAGTAGTTCCCGGAGGGGACTAGCGAGTCTCACAGATACGCAGTATTTT.

This clonotype has only a few counts. V usage is TRBV9 and J usage is TRBJ1-1; tentatively, D is TRBD1 (5 bases). With 8 bases removed from V and 5 bases from J, the gap between germline ends came to 10 bases. Germline V lookup: CDR1 SGDLS, CDR2 YYNGEE. CDR3 length equals 11 residues. CDR3 in DNA: TGTGCCAGATCCAGGGTAACTGAAGCTTTCTTT. Protein: CARSRVTEAFF.

The chain couples TRBV11-2 to TRBJ2-5; D gene uncertain. Germline V gene lookup returns CDR1 SGHAT and CDR2 FQNNGV. V lost 2 bases and J 2 bases, leaving 6 bases between the germline ends. CDR3 length: 13 residues. The CDR3 reads CASSLPEQETQYF. The CDR3 DNA reads TGTGCCAGCAGCTTACCCGAACAAGAGACCCAGTACTTC.

This clonotype was seen just once. This rearrangement joins TRBV7-3 to TRBJ2-5, with 7 nucleotides matching TRBD1. The CDR3 covers 13 residues. Germline CDR1 is SGHTA and CDR2 is FQGTGA. Trimming cost V 5 bases and J 7 bases; bases outside gene matches: 7. CDR3 DNA sequence: TGTGCCAGCAGCACACAGACAGGGTCGACCCAGTACTTC. Its protein is CASSTQTGSTQYF.

CDR3 residues: CASSPVASGTYEQYF. CDR3 coding DNA: TGTGCCAGCAGCCCGGTAGCTAGCGGAACCTACGAGCAGTACTTC. This chain uses TRBV9 with TRBJ2-7; 7 bases are shared with TRBD2. The CDR3 covers 15 residues. Trimming at V came to 4 bases and at J to 2 bases, leaving 9 bases not matched to a gene. CDR1 and CDR2 from the germline V gene are SGDLS and YYNGEE.

In its sample, this clonotype was seen many times. The gene calls are TRBV6-1 and TRBJ2-1, with 11 positions matching TRBD2. CDR1 is MNHNS and CDR2 is SASEGT in the germline V gene. The CDR3 sequence is 15 residues long. With V trimmed by 3 bases and J by 3 bases, 1 base remained unmatched. The CDR3, as DNA: TGTGCCAGCAGTGAGGGACTAGCGGACTACAATGAGCAGTTCTTC. Residues: CASSEGLADYNEQFF.

This sequence joins TRBV5-1 and TRBJ2-3; no firm D call. Trimming removed 0 bases from V and 0 bases from J, with 5 bases in between. The CDR3 totals 14 residues. Germline V gives CDR1 SGHRS, CDR2 YFSETQ. CDR3 in amino acids: CASSLDGSTDTQYF. The CDR3 DNA sequence: TGCGCCAGCAGCTTGGACGGGAGCACAGATACGCAGTATTTT.

In its sample, this clonotype was seen many times. The V call is TRBV27, the J call TRBJ1-2, with D perhaps matching TRBD1 (5 bases). V was shortened by 10 bases and J by 9 bases, with 27 bases between the two germline ends. This CDR3 has 15 amino acids. The germline gives CDR1 MNHEY, CDR2 SMNVEV (reference sequence). This chain's CDR3 is CATRLGAGMVMSYTF. The CDR3, as DNA: TGTGCCACCCGACTAGGGGCAGGAATGGTGATGAGCTACACCTTC.

This chain uses TRBV10-3 with TRBJ2-2; D might be TRBD2 (6 bases). Germline V CDR1 and CDR2: ENHRY, SYGVKD. CDR3 size: 12 residues. V lost 11 bases, J lost 6 bases, and 13 bases lay in between. The CDR3 DNA sequence: TGTGCCTCCCAGCGGGTTCCCGGGGAGCTGTTTTTT. It specifies CASQRVPGELFF.

This clonotype was seen a few times. The chain combines TRBV7-2 with TRBJ2-5; the match to TRBD1 covers 9 bases. The CDR3 runs to 16 residues. Germline CDR1 is SGHTA and CDR2 is FQGNSA. The V segment lost 3 bases and the J segment 2 bases; nucleotides outside the gene matches: 7. The CDR3 DNA reads TGTGCCAGCAGCTTGGGACAGGGAGGAGGGCAAGAGACCCAGTACTTC. Translation: CASSLGQGGGQETQYF.

The CDR3 DNA is TGTGCCAGCAGCCAAGATACAGGGCGGAACGAGCAGTACTTC. This codes for CASSQDTGRNEQYF. The chain employs TRBV4-2 and TRBJ2-7, with TRBD1 as a possible D gene (6 bases). The CDR3 runs to 14 residues. V lost 0 bases and J 5 bases, leaving 11 bases between the germline ends. Germline CDR1 LGHNA, CDR2 YNFKEQ.

The chain couples TRBV30 to TRBJ2-3, with D tentatively TRBD2 (5 bases). Trimming shortened V by 2 bases and J by 2 bases, and 17 bases separated the two germline ends. CDR3 length equals 16 residues. The germline CDR1 and CDR2 sequences are GTSNPN and SVGIG (reference sequence). The CDR3 loop is CAWSPLRGPYTDTQYF. Written as DNA, the CDR3 is TGTGCCTGGAGTCCCCTCAGAGGGCCCTACACAGATACGCAGTATTTT.

This chain links TRBV6-5 with TRBJ2-2, with a possible D match to TRBD1 (5 bases). Germline values: CDR1 MNHEY, CDR2 SVGAGI. V was cut by 6 bases and J by 5 bases, with 16 bases left in between. The CDR3 extends over 15 amino acids. As DNA, the CDR3 is TGTGCCAGCAGCCCCTGGACATTGCCGACCGGGGAGCTGTTTTTT. Translating it yields CASSPWTLPTGELFF.

This clonotype appeared many times. DNA of the CDR3: TGCGCCAGCAGCTTACTAGCGGGAGGCCTGAATGAGCAGTTCTTC. Translating gives CASSLLAGGLNEQFF. J is TRBJ2-1 and V is TRBV4-3; TRBD2 matches 12 bases. In germline, CDR1 is LGHNA, CDR2 YSLEER. V was clipped by 5 bases and J by 7 bases; unmatched bases: 6. The CDR3 runs 15 residues.

This clonotype was seen many times. This chain joins TRBV2 and TRBJ2-7; the D is unclear. Per the germline V gene, CDR1 is SNHLY and CDR2 is FYNNEI. This CDR3 is 11 amino acids long. V dropped 4 bases and J dropped 3 bases, with 4 bases sitting between them. The CDR3 loop reads CASSVFYEQYF. In DNA form, the CDR3 reads TGTGCCAGCAGTGTCTTCTACGAGCAGTACTTC.

V usage is TRBV6-2 or TRBV6-3 and J usage is TRBJ1-1; the D is unclear. The V and J ends lost 6 bases and 8 bases respectively, with 10 bases between them. This CDR3 is built from 11 residues. The germline gives CDR1 MNHEY, CDR2 SVGEGT. CDR3 sequence: CASRSPHEAFF. The CDR3 bases are TGTGCCAGCAGATCTCCCCACGAAGCTTTCTTT.

This clonotype occurred a few times. The chain links TRBV3-1 to TRBJ2-7; 12 bases line up with TRBD1. The germline gives CDR1 LGHDT, CDR2 YNNKEL (reference sequence). The CDR3 runs 15 residues. With 4 bases clipped from V and 2 bases from J, the junction kept 3 bases outside the gene matches. Written as DNA, the CDR3 is TGTGCCAGCAGCCGGGGACAGGGGGCAGCCTACGAGCAGTACTTC. It encodes CASSRGQGAAYEQYF.

J is TRBJ2-1 and V is TRBV28; D may match TRBD1 or TRBD2 (6 bases each). Germline V gene lookup returns CDR1 MDHEN and CDR2 SYDVKM. The CDR3 totals 14 residues. The V end lost 6 bases, the J end lost 6 bases, and 15 bases lay between the germline ends. The CDR3 bases are TGTGCCAGCAGCACCCCAGGAGGGGGCAATGAGCAGTTCTTC. Protein sequence: CASSTPGGGNEQFF. Full variable domain (rest looked up from reference TRBV28 and TRBJ2-1): DVKVTQSSRYLVKRTGEKVFLECVQDMDHENMFWYRQDPGLGLRLIYFSYDVKMKEKGDIPEGYSVSREKKERFSLILESASTNQTSMYLCASSTPGGGNEQFFGPGTRLTVL.